This T cell receptor beta chain was sequenced for a study of shared clonotypes between healthy human individuals. The CDR3 runs to 15 residues. Trimming removed 2 bases at V and 2 bases at J, with 13 bases between. Germline loops: CDR1 MDHEN, CDR2 SYDVKM. CD45RO-negative, CCR7-selected cells formed the naive CD8 fraction, which excluded terminally differentiated effector memory CD45RA+ cells. Healthy HIV-negative adults without recent acute infections or vaccinations served as donors. The protocol was immunoSEQ multiplex PCR, while the TCRdb copy is restricted to in-frame clones and leaves out a portion. The sample yields roughly 2.1 million clones, approximately 94% seen once.

The V and J genes are TRBV28 and TRBJ2-7; D is possibly TRBD2 (5 bases). The sequence was collected from a man aged 18 to 30 in good health. Some clones in this sample may be carry-over from other donors' samples. Sequencing was performed on naive CD8+ T cells from PBMCs. In nucleotides, the CDR3 is TGTGCCAGCAGTTTACTAGCAGGACTTCCCTACGAGCAGTACTTC. This codes for CASSLLAGLPYEQYF.